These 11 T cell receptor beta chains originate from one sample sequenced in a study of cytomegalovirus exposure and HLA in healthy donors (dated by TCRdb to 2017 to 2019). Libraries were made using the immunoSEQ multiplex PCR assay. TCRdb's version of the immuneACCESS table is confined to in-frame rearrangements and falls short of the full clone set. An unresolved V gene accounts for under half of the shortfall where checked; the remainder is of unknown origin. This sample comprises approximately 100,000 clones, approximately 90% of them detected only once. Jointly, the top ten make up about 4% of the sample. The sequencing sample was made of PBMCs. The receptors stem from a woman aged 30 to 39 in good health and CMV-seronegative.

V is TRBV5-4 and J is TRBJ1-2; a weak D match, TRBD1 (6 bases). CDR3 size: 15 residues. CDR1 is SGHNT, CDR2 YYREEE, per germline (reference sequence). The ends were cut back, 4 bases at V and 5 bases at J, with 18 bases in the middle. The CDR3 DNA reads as TGTGCCAGCAGCCTCTCGGGACAAGACTTATATGGCTACACCTTC. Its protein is CASSLSGQDLYGYTF.

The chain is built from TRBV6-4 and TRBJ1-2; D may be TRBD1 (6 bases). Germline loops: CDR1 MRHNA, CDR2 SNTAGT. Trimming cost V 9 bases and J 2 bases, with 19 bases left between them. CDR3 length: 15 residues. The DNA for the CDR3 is TGTGCCAGTCGGGGGGTCATACAGGGCAACTATGGCTACACCTTC. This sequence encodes CASRGVIQGNYGYTF.

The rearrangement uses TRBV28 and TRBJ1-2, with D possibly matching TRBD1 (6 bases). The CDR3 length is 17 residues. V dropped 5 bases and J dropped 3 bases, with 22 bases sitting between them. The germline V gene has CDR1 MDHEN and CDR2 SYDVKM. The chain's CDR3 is CASSRKPLQGLDYGYTF. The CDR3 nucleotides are TGTGCCAGCAGTCGAAAACCCCTCCAGGGGCTGGACTATGGCTACACCTTC.

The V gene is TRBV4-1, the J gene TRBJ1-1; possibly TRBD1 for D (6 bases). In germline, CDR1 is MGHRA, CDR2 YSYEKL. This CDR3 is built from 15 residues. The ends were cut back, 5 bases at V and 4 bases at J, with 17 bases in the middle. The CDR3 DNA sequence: TGCGCCAGCAGCACCCAACAGGGATTCTTCACTGAAGCTTTCTTT. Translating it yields CASSTQQGFFTEAFF.

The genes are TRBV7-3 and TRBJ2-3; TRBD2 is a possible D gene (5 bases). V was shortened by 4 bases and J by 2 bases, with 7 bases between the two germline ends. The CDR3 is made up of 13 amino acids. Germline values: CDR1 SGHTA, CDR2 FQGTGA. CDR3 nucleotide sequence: TGTGCCAGCAGCTCGGGATCCACAGATACGCAGTATTTT. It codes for CASSSGSTDTQYF.

CDR3 DNA: TGTGCCAGCAGTGAAGCCCCCGCAGGGCCTTGGGGCTACACCTTC. This sequence encodes CASSEAPAGPWGYTF. V gene TRBV6-1 combines with J gene TRBJ1-2; D may be TRBD1 (5 bases). Trimming took off 0 bases at V and 8 bases at J, with 16 bases between the two ends. Germline V gene sequence: CDR1 MNHNS, CDR2 SASEGT. CDR3 length equals 15 residues.

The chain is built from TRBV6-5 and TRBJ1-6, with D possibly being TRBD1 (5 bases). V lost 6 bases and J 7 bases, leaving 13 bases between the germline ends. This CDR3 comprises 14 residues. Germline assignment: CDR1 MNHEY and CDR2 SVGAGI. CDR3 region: CASRPRQPNSPLHF. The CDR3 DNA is TGTGCCAGCAGACCCCGACAGCCCAATTCACCCCTCCACTTT.

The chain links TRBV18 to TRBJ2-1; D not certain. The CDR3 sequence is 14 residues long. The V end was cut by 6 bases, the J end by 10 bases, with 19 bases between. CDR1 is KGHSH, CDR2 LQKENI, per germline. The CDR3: CASSLLPPEAEQFF. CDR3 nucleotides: TGTGCCAGCTCCCTACTCCCCCCCGAGGCCGAGCAGTTCTTC.

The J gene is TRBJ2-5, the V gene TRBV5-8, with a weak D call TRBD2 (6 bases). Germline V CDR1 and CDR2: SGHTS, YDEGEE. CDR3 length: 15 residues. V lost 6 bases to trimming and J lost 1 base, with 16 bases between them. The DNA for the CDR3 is TGTGCCAGCACCTTCGGGGGACCCTCCCAAGAGACCCAGTACTTC. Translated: CASTFGGPSQETQYF.

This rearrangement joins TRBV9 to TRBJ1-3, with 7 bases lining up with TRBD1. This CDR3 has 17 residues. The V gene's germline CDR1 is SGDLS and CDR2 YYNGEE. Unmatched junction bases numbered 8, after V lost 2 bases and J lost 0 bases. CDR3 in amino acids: CASSVEEWDSSGNTIYF. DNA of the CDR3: TGTGCCAGCAGCGTCGAGGAGTGGGACAGCTCTGGAAACACCATATATTTT.

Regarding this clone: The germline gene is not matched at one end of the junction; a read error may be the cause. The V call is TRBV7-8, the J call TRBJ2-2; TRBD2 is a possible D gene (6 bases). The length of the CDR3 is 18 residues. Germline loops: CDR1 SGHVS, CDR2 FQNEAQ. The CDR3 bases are TGTGCCAGCAGATTAGTAGGGCTCGGGGGAGAAAACACCGGGGAGCTGTTTTTT. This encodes CASRLVGLGGENTGELFF.